These 14 T cell receptor beta chains share one sample of origin, sequenced in a study of T cell responses to AZD1222 COVID-19 vaccine. TCRdb's table, derived via immunoSEQ multiplex PCR, lists solely in-frame clones and lacks some. The data show 90,000 to 150,000 clones, around nine tenths seen once. This material consisted of peripheral blood, taken on day 0 of AZD1222 vaccination. Source of these receptors: an adult in good health.

The chain joins TRBV7-9 to TRBJ2-3; D call uncertain. The CDR3 sequence is 11 residues long. Germline V CDR1 and CDR2: SEHNR, FQNEAQ (reference sequence). V shed 5 bases and J shed 3 bases, with 3 bases lying between them. In nucleotides, the CDR3 is TGTGCCAGCAGCCTGACAGATACGCAGTATTTT. This translates into CASSLTDTQYF.

V and J are TRBV19 and TRBJ1-5, with a tentative D call TRBD1 (6 bases). The CDR3 has 17 amino acids. The germline V and J ends were trimmed by 0 bases and 0 bases, with 12 bases remaining between them. Germline values: CDR1 LNHDA, CDR2 SQIVND (reference sequence). CDR3 residues: CASSIEVRGLSNQPQHF. The CDR3, as DNA: TGTGCCAGTAGTATAGAGGTCAGGGGTCTTAGCAATCAGCCCCAGCATTTT.

The chain has TRBV9 and TRBJ1-1; 10 positions match TRBD1. This CDR3 is 15 amino acids long. The ends lost 3 bases at V and 8 bases at J; junction bases unmatched: 10. CDR1 and CDR2 (germline): SGDLS, YYNGEE. CDR3 residues: CASSGRDRGSREAFF. CDR3 coding DNA: TGTGCCAGCAGCGGACGGGACAGGGGATCTAGAGAAGCTTTCTTT.

The chain couples TRBV7-9 to TRBJ2-1; TRBD2 might be the D (6 bases). Germline values: CDR1 SEHNR, CDR2 FQNEAQ (reference sequence). The CDR3 contains 15 residues. Deletions cut 0 bases from V and 9 bases from J, with 15 bases between. CDR3 protein: CASSLALNGGVEQFF. As DNA, the CDR3 is TGTGCCAGCAGCTTAGCGCTTAACGGAGGGGTTGAGCAGTTCTTC. Looking up the rest from reference TRBV7-9 and TRBJ2-1 gives the full variable domain: DTGVSQNPRHKITKRGQNVTFRCDPISEHNRLYWYRQTLGQGPEFLTYFQNEAQLEKSRLLSDRFSAERPKGSFSTLEIQRTEQGDSAMYLCASSLALNGGVEQFFGPGTRLTVL.

In this sample, this clone turned up once. This chain uses TRBV20-1 with TRBJ1-1, with D uncertain. V lost 6 bases to trimming and J lost 4 bases, with 9 bases between them. This CDR3 has 11 amino acids. CDR1 and CDR2 from the germline V gene are DFQATT and SNEGSKA (reference sequence). The CDR3 DNA is TGCAGTGCAGCTGGGAGCACTGAAGCTTTCTTT. It yields the protein CSAAGSTEAFF.

The V gene is TRBV18, the J gene TRBJ2-7, with 7 nucleotides matching TRBD1. In germline, CDR1 is KGHSH, CDR2 LQKENI. V trimming: 6 bases; J trimming: 0 bases; junction bases outside the gene matches: 5. The CDR3 runs 14 residues. The CDR3 DNA follows: TGTGCCAGCTCCGGACAGGAAAGCTCCTACGAGCAGTACTTC. The encoded protein is CASSGQESSYEQYF.

The genes are TRBV27 and TRBJ2-7, with TRBD2 identical over 10 bases. Germline V gene lookup returns CDR1 MNHEY and CDR2 SMNVEV (reference sequence). The CDR3 covers 16 residues. V shed 0 bases and J 3 bases; nucleotides not matched to a gene: 5. Here the CDR3 reads CASSLSSLAGFYEQYF. CDR3 nucleotides: TGTGCCAGCAGTTTATCGTCACTAGCGGGATTCTACGAGCAGTACTTC.

V usage is TRBV7-9 and J usage is TRBJ1-2; tentatively, D is TRBD1 (5 bases). Trimming cost V 1 base and J 4 bases, with 7 bases left between them. This CDR3 region has 13 residues. Per the germline V gene, CDR1 is SEHNR and CDR2 is FQNEAQ (reference sequence). CDR3 in DNA: TGTGCCAGCAGCTTAGATGGGACCTATGGCTACACCTTC. It translates to CASSLDGTYGYTF.

J is TRBJ1-2 and V is TRBV6-6; tentatively, D is TRBD1 (5 bases). Germline V CDR1 and CDR2: MNHNY, SVGAGI (reference sequence). The CDR3 totals 15 residues. V was pared by 0 bases and J by 5 bases, with 13 bases between. The DNA of the CDR3 is TGTGCCAGCAGTTACTCGGACACCGGATCGTATGGCTACACCTTC. Amino acids: CASSYSDTGSYGYTF.

This sequence joins TRBV3-1 (or the pseudogene TRBV3-2) and TRBJ2-1; D unresolved. CDR3 size: 13 residues. Between the trimmed V and J ends, which lost 2 bases and 8 bases, there was a span of 10 bases. Germline loops: CDR1 LGHDT, CDR2 YNNKEL (reference sequence). Here the CDR3 DNA reads TGTGCCAGCAGCCAAAGGGAAAGAGATGAGCAGTTCTTC. It codes for CASSQRERDEQFF.

This chain connects TRBV5-4 to TRBJ2-1; 11 bases line up with TRBD2. J was trimmed by 8 bases and V by 10 bases; bases with no gene match: 11. The CDR3 has 14 residues. Per germline, CDR1 SGHNT and CDR2 YYREEE (reference sequence). The CDR3 reads CAGSTSGRMYEQFF. CDR3 DNA: TGTGCCGGATCAACTAGCGGGAGAATGTATGAGCAGTTCTTC.

The chain has TRBV21-1 and TRBJ1-2; TRBD1 is the table's D call and was not checked against the DNA. TRBV21-1 is noted as a pseudogene. The CDR3 has 15 residues. CDR3 amino acids: CASSVRSRGINGYTF. The CDR3 DNA is TGTGCCAGCAGCGTCCGATCCAGGGGCATCAATGGCTACACCTTC.

This chain uses TRBV2 with TRBJ1-5; 9 bases match TRBD1. The germline CDR1 and CDR2 sequences are SNHLY and FYNNEI. The CDR3 consists of 15 residues. J lost 4 bases, V lost 5 bases, and 6 bases had no gene match. CDR3 coding DNA: TGTGCCAGCAGTACCACCGGGACAGGGAATCAGCCCCAGCATTTT. Translation gives CASSTTGTGNQPQHF. Full variable domain (rest looked up from reference TRBV2 and TRBJ1-5): EPEVTQTPSHQVTQMGQEVILRCVPISNHLYFYWYRQILGQKVEFLVSFYNNEISEKSEIFDDQFSVERPDGSNFTLKIRSTKLEDSAMYFCASSTTGTGNQPQHFGDGTRLSIL.

This chain links TRBV3-1 (or the pseudogene TRBV3-2) with TRBJ2-1; the D call may be TRBD1 or TRBD2 (5 bases each). The CDR3 is 13 amino acids. The V end lost 5 bases, the J end lost 9 bases, and 14 bases lay between the germline ends. Germline CDR1 reads LGHDT; CDR2 reads YNNKEL (reference sequence). The CDR3 DNA follows: TGTGCCAGCAGCGAAGGGACCCTACGTGAGCAGTTCTTC. It is translated as CASSEGTLREQFF.